This T cell receptor (beta chain) was retrieved from a study of blood T cell repertoires in COVID-19. Study context: Acute and convalescent COVID-19 samples came from the United States, Italy and Spain. T cells, B-cell-depleted T cells, or PBMCs provided the cDNA or gDNA that served as material.

Looked up from germline, CDR1 is MGHDK and CDR2 is SYGVNS. The CDR3 totals 11 residues. Trimming took off 5 bases at V and 5 bases at J, with 7 bases between the two ends. Original methodology: Amplification of reference gene primers was used by the study to estimate nucleated cell counts. Assay used: immunoSEQ multiplex PCR; TCRdb lists only in-frame clones, some missing. The DNA gave D and trimming, while V, J and clone size come from that table. The table has roughly 180,000 clones, about four fifths seen once. The sequencing sample was made of peripheral blood. The genes are TRBV25-1 and TRBJ2-7; D unresolved. This sequence was found in a human donor in a cohort sampled during active COVID-19. CDR3 nucleotide sequence: TGTGCCAGCAGTAACCTAGACGAGCAGTACTTC. Translated, it gives CASSNLDEQYF.